A selection of T cell receptor beta chains follows, all from one sample in a study of blood T cell repertoires in COVID-19. TCRdb's copy holds only in-frame clones and misses some; the assay was immunoSEQ multiplex PCR. The top ten clones hold about a fifth of a sample with under 200,000 clones, around 90% of them seen once. The sequencing input was peripheral blood. The receptors originated from a man aged 55 to 70 with active or convalescent COVID-19. The CDR3 runs from the conserved cysteine through the conserved F or W. Fields, in order: CDR3 protein, CDR3 DNA, J gene, D gene, V gene, clone size. A D gene is named only where the DNA matches it firmly. Clone size is not always given. Where it is, it says once, few, many or a class for expanded clones.

CDR3aa: CATAQGRQPQHF; CDR3nt: TGTGCCACAGCACAGGGCCGTCAGCCCCAGCATTTT; j_gene: TRBJ1-5; d_gene: NA; v_gene: TRBV6-5; abundance: NA
CDR3aa: CASSRDRDTETQYF; CDR3nt: TGCGCCAGCAGCCGGGACAGGGATACAGAGACCCAGTACTTC; j_gene: TRBJ2-5; d_gene: TRBD1; v_gene: TRBV5-1; abundance: NA
CDR3aa: CASSPRENTEAFF; CDR3nt: TGTGCCAGCAGTCCCCGGGAGAACACTGAAGCTTTCTTT; j_gene: TRBJ1-1; d_gene: NA; v_gene: TRBV6-6; abundance: NA
CDR3aa: CASSEVGGTEAFF; CDR3nt: TGTGCCAGCAGTGAAGTTGGGGGGACTGAAGCTTTCTTT; j_gene: TRBJ1-1; d_gene: NA; v_gene: TRBV2; abundance: few
CDR3aa: CASRTGAGANVLTF; CDR3nt: TGTGCCAGTAGGACAGGGGCTGGGGCCAACGTCCTGACTTTC; j_gene: TRBJ2-6; d_gene: TRBD1; v_gene: TRBV19; abundance: NA
CDR3aa: CASSRATYNEQFF; CDR3nt: TGTGCCAGCAGCCGAGCCACCTACAATGAGCAGTTCTTC; j_gene: TRBJ2-1; d_gene: NA; v_gene: TRBV11-2; abundance: NA
CDR3aa: CATSINNEQFF; CDR3nt: TGTGCCACCAGCATAAACAATGAGCAGTTCTTC; j_gene: TRBJ2-1; d_gene: NA; v_gene: TRBV15; abundance: NA
CDR3aa: CASMRGGQETQYF; CDR3nt: TGTGCCAGCATGAGGGGGGGTCAAGAGACCCAGTACTTC; j_gene: TRBJ2-5; d_gene: NA; v_gene: TRBV6-5; abundance: NA
CDR3aa: CASSLDNPIYGYTF; CDR3nt: TGCGCCAGCAGCCTCGACAATCCGATCTATGGCTACACCTTC; j_gene: TRBJ1-2; d_gene: NA; v_gene: TRBV5-1; abundance: NA
CDR3aa: CASSPSPGGGTTGELFF; CDR3nt: TGTGCCAGCAGCCCCTCCCCTGGCGGGGGGACGACCGGGGAGCTGTTTTTT; j_gene: TRBJ2-2; d_gene: TRBD2; v_gene: TRBV7-3; abundance: NA
CDR3aa: CASSYTGIGSYEQYF; CDR3nt: TGTGCCAGTAGCTACACAGGGATTGGATCCTACGAGCAGTACTTC; j_gene: TRBJ2-7; d_gene: NA; v_gene: TRBV19; abundance: once
CDR3aa: CASSITGTNYGYTF; CDR3nt: TGTGCCAGTAGTATTACGGGGACTAACTATGGCTACACCTTC; j_gene: TRBJ1-2; d_gene: NA; v_gene: TRBV19; abundance: NA
CDR3aa: CASSTDRVVDSPLHF; CDR3nt: TGTGCCAGCAGTACAGACAGGGTGGTTGATTCACCCCTCCACTTT; j_gene: TRBJ1-6; d_gene: TRBD1; v_gene: TRBV28; abundance: NA